The 11 T cell receptor beta chains in this list originate from one sample, sequenced in a study of vaccination and CD4 T cells after COVID-19 (dated by TCRdb to between 2021 and 2022). Library method: PCR. Sequencing used an Illumina iSeq 100. DNA from cultured CD4+ T cells was subjected to TCR sequencing with the Oncomine TCR Beta short-read assay at the Johns Hopkins FTIC core. The public reads were reanalyzed by TCRdb: fastp trimming at Q25, MiXCR alignment, in-frame beta chains only. A single entry per CDR3 protein holds the most common genes and DNA from its merged rows. Within this sample are approximately 9,800 distinct CDR3 sequences, with approximately 64% of them counted one time only. The ten most abundant clones make up over 25% of the sample. These receptors' targets are unknown. According to the study, the label for this sample's treatment or condition signals: approximately nine-day PBMC culture with coronavirus spike peptide pools or control peptides (ViraFEST assay).

Sequencing input: CD4+ T cells from blood, cultured in vitro. The receptors here all came from a human donor who had recovered from COVID-19.

This rearrangement joins TRBV6-2 or TRBV6-3 to TRBJ1-6, with 7 bases aligning to TRBD1. CDR1 is MNHEY, CDR2 SVGEGT, per germline. The CDR3 sequence is 15 residues long. V shed 4 bases, J shed 9 bases, and the junction held 9 bases outside the gene matches. CDR3 sequence reads: CASSSGQIFASPLHF. The DNA for the CDR3 is TGTGCCAGCAGTTCGGGACAGATCTTCGCTTCACCCCTCCACTTT.

A few counts support this clonotype. The V and J genes are TRBV14 and TRBJ2-7; tentatively, D is TRBD1 or TRBD2 (5 bases each). CDR1 is SGHDN and CDR2 is FVKESK in the germline V gene. The CDR3 sequence is 14 residues long. V lost 3 bases to trimming and J lost 3 bases, with 12 bases between them. The DNA of the CDR3 is TGTGCCAGCAGCCAGGGGACGCTCATCTACGAGCAGTACTTC. Protein: CASSQGTLIYEQYF.

The rearrangement links TRBV20-1 to TRBJ1-2; D unresolved. CDR3 length: 14 amino acids. Per the germline V gene, CDR1 is DFQATT and CDR2 is SNEGSKA (reference sequence). Trimming left V 5 bases short and J 1 base short, with 14 bases between. CDR3 protein: CSAEWGNNNYGYTF. The DNA for the CDR3 is TGCAGTGCTGAATGGGGTAACAATAACTATGGCTACACCTTC.

In this sample, this clonotype turned up a few times. The chain joins TRBV6-1 to TRBJ1-2, with D perhaps TRBD1 (5 bases). This CDR3 has 12 amino acids. Germline CDR1 reads MNHNS; CDR2 reads SASEGT. V lost 4 bases and J lost 7, with 10 bases in between. The CDR3 region is CASSAQGRGYTF. The CDR3 DNA follows: TGTGCCAGCAGTGCCCAGGGTCGTGGCTACACCTTC.

V gene TRBV12-5 combines with J gene TRBJ1-1; no definite D call. V lost 5 bases, J lost 0 bases, and 10 bases lay in between. Germline CDR1 is LGHNT and CDR2 is FRNRAP. The CDR3 spans 14 residues. CDR3 sequence (DNA): TGTGCTAGTGGTGGCGGGCCAATGAACACTGAAGCTTTCTTT. Translated, it gives CASGGGPMNTEAFF.

DNA for the CDR3: TGTGCCAGCAGTACGGGGGGCGGAGGGACTGAAGCTTTCTTT. Protein sequence: CASSTGGGGTEAFF. The J gene is TRBJ1-1, the V gene TRBV6-2 or TRBV6-3; tentatively, D is TRBD1 (6 bases). CDR3 size: 14 residues. V lost 5 bases, J lost 5 bases, and 15 bases lay in between. Germline CDR1 and CDR2: MNHEY and SVGEGT.

The chain uses TRBV20-1 and TRBJ1-2; D is unclear. Trimming removed 5 bases at V and 8 bases at J, with 12 bases between. The CDR3 runs to 11 residues. Germline CDR1 DFQATT, CDR2 SNEGSKA (reference sequence). The CDR3 bases are TGCAGTGCTCCCCGCGGGGTCGGCTACACCTTC. Translated, it gives CSAPRGVGYTF.

This clonotype was detected only once. CDR3 region: CASSGWERGGSNQPQHF. In nucleotides, the CDR3 is TGTGCCAGCAGTGGATGGGAACGAGGGGGCAGCAATCAGCCCCAGCATTTT. The chain employs TRBV6-1 and TRBJ1-5, with 7 bases identical to TRBD1. The V and J ends lost 4 bases and 1 base, in that order; junction bases with no gene match: 10. This CDR3 contains 17 residues. CDR1 is MNHNS, CDR2 SASEGT, per germline.

The chain combines TRBV7-2 with TRBJ2-1; D is possibly TRBD2 (5 bases). Trimming removed 0 bases at V and 9 bases at J, with 15 bases between. Germline V gene sequence: CDR1 SGHTA, CDR2 FQGNSA. There are 15 residues in the CDR3. The chain's CDR3 is CASSLARDRRSEQFF. CDR3 coding DNA: TGTGCCAGCAGCTTAGCCCGAGACCGGAGGAGTGAGCAGTTCTTC.

This clonotype was seen only a few times. The J gene is TRBJ2-2, the V gene TRBV6-5, with TRBD2 matching 11 bases. The CDR3 has 18 amino acids. CDR1 is MNHEY and CDR2 is SVGAGI in the germline V gene. The V and J ends lost 3 bases and 9 bases, in that order; junction bases with no gene match: 15. As DNA, the CDR3 is TGTGCCAGCAGTTATTCCCCCACTAGCGGGAGAGGGGACCGGGAGCTGTTTTTT. Protein: CASSYSPTSGRGDRELFF.

The chain recombines TRBV2 with TRBJ2-5; D is uncertain. The CDR3 loop spans 12 amino acids. The germline CDR1 and CDR2 sequences are SNHLY and FYNNEI. V was cut by 1 base and J by 5 bases, with 5 bases left in between. The CDR3: CASSEVVETQYF. The CDR3 nucleotides are TGTGCCAGCAGTGAAGTGGTGGAGACCCAGTACTTC. Combining the CDR3 with reference TRBV2 and TRBJ2-5 gives the whole variable domain EPEVTQTPSHQVTQMGQEVILRCVPISNHLYFYWYRQILGQKVEFLVSFYNNEISEKSEIFDDQFSVERPDGSNFTLKIRSTKLEDSAMYFCASSEVVETQYFGPGTRLLVL.